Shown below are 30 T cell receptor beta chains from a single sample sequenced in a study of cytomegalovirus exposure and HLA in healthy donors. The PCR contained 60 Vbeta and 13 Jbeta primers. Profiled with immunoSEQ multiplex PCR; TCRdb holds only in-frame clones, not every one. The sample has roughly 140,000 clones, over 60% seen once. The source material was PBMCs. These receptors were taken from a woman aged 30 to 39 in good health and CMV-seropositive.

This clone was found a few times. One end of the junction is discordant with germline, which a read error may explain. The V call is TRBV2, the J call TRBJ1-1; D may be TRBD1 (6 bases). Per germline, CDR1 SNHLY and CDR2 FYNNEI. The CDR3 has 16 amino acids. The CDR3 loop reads CASMINHWVGGTVAFF. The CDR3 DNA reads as TGTGCCAGCATGATCAATCATTGGGTTGGGGGCACTGTAGCTTTCTTT.

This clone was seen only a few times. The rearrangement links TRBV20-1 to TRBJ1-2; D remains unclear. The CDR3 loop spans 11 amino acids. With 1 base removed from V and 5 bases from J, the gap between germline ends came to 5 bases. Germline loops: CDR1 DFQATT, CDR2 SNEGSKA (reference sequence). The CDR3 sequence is CSARGPYGYTF. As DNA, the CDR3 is TGCAGTGCTAGAGGGCCGTATGGCTACACCTTC.

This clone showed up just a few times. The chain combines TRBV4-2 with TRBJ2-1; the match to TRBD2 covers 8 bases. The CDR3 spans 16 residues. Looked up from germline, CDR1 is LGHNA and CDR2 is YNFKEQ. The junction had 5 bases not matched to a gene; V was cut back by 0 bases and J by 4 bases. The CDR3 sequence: CASSQDRAGGYNEQFF. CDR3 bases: TGTGCCAGCAGCCAAGATAGGGCGGGGGGTTACAATGAGCAGTTCTTC.

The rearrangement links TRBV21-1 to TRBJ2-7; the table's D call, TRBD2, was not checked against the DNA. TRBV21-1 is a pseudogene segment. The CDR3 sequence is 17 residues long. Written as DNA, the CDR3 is TGTGCCAGCAGCTACTGTTGGCGACTGGGGGGTTCCTACGAGCAGTACTTC. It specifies CASSYCWRLGGSYEQYF.

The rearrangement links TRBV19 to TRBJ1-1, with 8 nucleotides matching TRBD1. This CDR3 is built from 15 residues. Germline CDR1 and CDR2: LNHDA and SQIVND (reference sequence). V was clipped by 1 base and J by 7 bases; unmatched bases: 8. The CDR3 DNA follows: TGTGCCAGTAGTATAGGAGCAGGGGGCTTGGGTGAAGCTTTCTTT. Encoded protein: CASSIGAGGLGEAFF.

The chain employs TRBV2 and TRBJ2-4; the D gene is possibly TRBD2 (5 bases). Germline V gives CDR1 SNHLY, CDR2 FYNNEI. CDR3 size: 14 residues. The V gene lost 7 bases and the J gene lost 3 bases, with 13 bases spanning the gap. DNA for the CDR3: TGTGCCAGCACTTGGGGAGCCTACAAAAACATTCAGTACTTC. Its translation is CASTWGAYKNIQYF.

In nucleotides, the CDR3 is TGCGCCAGCAGCCAACAGGGGGTGCTGGACTATGGCTACACCTTC. Translating gives CASSQQGVLDYGYTF. The V and J genes are TRBV4-1 and TRBJ1-2; TRBD1 aligns across 7 bases. CDR1 MGHRA and CDR2 YSYEKL come from the germline V gene. After removal of 2 bases from V and 3 bases from J, the junction contained 6 bases not matched to a gene. The CDR3 contains 15 residues.

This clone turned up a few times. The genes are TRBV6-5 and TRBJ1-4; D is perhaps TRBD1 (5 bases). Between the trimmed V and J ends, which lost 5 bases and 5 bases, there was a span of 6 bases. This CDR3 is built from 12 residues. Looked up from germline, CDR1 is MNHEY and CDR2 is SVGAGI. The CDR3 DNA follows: TGTGCCAGCAGTGCAGGGAATGAAAAACTGTTTTTT. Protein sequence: CASSAGNEKLFF.

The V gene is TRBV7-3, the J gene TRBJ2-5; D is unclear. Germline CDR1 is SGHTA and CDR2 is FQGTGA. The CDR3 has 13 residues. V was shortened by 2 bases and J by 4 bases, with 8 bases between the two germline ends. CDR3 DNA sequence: TGTGCCAGCAGCTTAGAGGTGTCAGAGACCCAGTACTTC. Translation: CASSLEVSETQYF.

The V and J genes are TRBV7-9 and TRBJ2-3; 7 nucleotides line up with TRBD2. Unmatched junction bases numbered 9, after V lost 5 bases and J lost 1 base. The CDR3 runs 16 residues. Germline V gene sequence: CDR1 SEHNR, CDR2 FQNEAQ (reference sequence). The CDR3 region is CASSPTWGGGTDTQYF. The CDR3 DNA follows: TGTGCCAGCAGCCCCACCTGGGGGGGAGGCACAGATACGCAGTATTTT.

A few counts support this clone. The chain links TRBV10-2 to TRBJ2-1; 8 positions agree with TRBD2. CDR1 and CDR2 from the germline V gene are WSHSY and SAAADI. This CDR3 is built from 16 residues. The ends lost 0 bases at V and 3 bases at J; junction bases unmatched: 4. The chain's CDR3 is CASSESWREDYNEQFF. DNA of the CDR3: TGCGCCAGCAGTGAGTCTTGGCGGGAGGACTACAATGAGCAGTTCTTC.

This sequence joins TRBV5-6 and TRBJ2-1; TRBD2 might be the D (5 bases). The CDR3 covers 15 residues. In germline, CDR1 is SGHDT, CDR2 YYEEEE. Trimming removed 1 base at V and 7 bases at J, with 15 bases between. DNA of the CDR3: TGTGCCAGCAGCTTGCGGGAACTAATAAGGAATGAGCAGTTCTTC. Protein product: CASSLRELIRNEQFF.

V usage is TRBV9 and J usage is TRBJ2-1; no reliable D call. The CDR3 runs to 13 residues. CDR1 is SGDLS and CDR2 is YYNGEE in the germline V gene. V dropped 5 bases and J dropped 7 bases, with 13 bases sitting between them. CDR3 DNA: TGTGCCAGCAGGTTAGGCCCCGGGAATGAGCAGTTCTTC. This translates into CASRLGPGNEQFF.

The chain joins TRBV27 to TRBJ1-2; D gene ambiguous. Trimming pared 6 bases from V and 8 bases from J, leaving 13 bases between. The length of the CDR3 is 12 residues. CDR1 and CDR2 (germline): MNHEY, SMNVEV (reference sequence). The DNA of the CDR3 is TGTGCCAGCAGCCCCCGAGGGAACGGCTACACCTTC. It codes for CASSPRGNGYTF.

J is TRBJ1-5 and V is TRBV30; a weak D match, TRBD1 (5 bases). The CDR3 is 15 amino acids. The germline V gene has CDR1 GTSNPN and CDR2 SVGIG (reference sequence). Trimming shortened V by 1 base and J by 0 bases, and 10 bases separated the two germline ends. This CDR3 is CAWSGGSNSNQPQHF. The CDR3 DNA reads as TGTGCCTGGAGTGGGGGCAGCAATAGCAATCAGCCCCAGCATTTT.

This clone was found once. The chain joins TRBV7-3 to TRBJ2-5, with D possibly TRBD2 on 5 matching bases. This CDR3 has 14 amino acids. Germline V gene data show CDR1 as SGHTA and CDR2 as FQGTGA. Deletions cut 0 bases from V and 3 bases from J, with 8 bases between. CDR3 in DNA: TGTGCCAGCAGCTTAACGTCGGGAAAAGAGACCCAGTACTTC. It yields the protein CASSLTSGKETQYF.

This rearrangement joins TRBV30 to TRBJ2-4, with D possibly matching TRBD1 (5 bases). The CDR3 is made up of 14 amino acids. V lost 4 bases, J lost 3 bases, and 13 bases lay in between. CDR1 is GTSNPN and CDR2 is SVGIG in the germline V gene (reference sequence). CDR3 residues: CAWKRGADKNIQYF. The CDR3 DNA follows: TGTGCCTGGAAAAGGGGCGCTGACAAAAACATTCAGTACTTC.

CDR3 bases: TGTGCCAGCAGCTTGCGCAGGGAAATCCCTGGGGCCAACGTCCTGACTTTC. Amino acid sequence: CASSLRREIPGANVLTF. V gene TRBV5-6 combines with J gene TRBJ2-6, with D possibly being TRBD1 (5 bases). The germline V and J ends were trimmed by 1 base and 2 bases, with 13 bases remaining between them. This CDR3 region has 17 residues. Germline assignment: CDR1 SGHDT and CDR2 YYEEEE.

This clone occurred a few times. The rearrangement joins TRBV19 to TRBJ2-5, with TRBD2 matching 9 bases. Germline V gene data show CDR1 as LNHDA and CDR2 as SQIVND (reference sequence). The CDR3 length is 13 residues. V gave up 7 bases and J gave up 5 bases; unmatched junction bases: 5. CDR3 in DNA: TGTGCCAGTAAGGCGGCGGGGGGGGAGACCCAGTACTTC. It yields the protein CASKAAGGETQYF.

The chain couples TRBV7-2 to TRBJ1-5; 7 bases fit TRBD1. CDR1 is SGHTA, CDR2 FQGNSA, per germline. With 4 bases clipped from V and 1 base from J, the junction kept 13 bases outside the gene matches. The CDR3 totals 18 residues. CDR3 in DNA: TGTGCCAGCAGCTCCCGGACTAAGGGGGCCCGGAGCAATCAGCCCCAGCATTTT. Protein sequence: CASSSRTKGARSNQPQHF.

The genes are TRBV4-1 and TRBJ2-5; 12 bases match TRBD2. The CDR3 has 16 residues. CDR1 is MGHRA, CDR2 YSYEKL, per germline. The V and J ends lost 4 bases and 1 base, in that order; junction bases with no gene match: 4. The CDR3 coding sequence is TGCGCCAGCAGCCTGACACTAGCGGGGGGCCAAGAGACCCAGTACTTC. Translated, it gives CASSLTLAGGQETQYF.

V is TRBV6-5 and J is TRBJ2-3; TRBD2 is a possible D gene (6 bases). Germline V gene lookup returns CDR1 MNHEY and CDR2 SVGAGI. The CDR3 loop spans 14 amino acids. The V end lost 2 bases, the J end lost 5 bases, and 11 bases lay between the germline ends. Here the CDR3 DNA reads TGTGCCAGCAGTTACGGGTGGAGGGGAGATACGCAGTATTTT. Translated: CASSYGWRGDTQYF.

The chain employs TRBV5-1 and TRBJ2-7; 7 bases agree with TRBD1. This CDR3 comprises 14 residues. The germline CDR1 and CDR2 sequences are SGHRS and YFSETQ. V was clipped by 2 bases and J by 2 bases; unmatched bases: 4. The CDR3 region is CASSLGGQTYEQYF. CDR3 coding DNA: TGCGCCAGCAGCTTAGGGGGACAGACCTACGAGCAGTACTTC.

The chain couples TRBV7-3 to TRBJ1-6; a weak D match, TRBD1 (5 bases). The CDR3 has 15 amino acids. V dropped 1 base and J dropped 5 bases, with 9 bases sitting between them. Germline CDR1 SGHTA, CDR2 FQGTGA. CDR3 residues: CASSLIGGNNSPLHF. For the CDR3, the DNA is TGTGCCAGCAGCTTAATTGGGGGGAATAATTCACCCCTCCACTTT.

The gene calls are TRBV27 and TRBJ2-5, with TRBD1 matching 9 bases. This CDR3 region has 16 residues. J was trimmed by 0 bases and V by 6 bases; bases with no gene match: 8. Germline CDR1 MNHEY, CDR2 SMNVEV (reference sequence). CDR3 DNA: TGTGCCAGCAGCGCCGGGACAGGGAGTTACCAAGAGACCCAGTACTTC. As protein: CASSAGTGSYQETQYF.

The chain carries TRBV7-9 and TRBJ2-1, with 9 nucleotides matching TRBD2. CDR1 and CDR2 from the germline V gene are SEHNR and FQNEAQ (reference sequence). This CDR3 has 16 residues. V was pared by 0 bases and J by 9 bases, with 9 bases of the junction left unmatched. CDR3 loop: CASSLAPIAGVIEQFF. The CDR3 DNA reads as TGTGCCAGCAGCTTAGCGCCGATAGCGGGAGTAATTGAGCAGTTCTTC.

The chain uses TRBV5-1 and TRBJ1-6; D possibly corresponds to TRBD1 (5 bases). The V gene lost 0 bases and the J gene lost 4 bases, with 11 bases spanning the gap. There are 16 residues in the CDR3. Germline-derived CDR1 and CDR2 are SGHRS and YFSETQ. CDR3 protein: CASSLGIDSYNSPLHF. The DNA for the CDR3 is TGCGCCAGCAGCTTGGGGATTGACAGTTATAATTCACCCCTCCACTTT.

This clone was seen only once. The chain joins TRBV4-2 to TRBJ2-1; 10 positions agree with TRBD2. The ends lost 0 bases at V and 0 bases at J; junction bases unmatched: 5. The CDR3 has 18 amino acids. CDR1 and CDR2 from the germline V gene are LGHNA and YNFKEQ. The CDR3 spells CASSQEVWTSGSYNEQFF. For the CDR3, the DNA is TGTGCCAGCAGCCAAGAAGTTTGGACTAGCGGCTCCTACAATGAGCAGTTCTTC.

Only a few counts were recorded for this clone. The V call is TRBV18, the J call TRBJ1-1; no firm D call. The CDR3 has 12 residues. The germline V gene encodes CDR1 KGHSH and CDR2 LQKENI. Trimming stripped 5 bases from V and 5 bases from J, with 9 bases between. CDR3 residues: CASSIGRTEAFF. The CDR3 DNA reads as TGTGCCAGCTCAATCGGGAGGACTGAAGCTTTCTTT.

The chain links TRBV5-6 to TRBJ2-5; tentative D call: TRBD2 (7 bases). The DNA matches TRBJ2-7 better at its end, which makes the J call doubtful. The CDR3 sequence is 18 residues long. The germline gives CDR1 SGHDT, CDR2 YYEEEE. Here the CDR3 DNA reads TGTGCCAGCAGCTTGTTCCTGGGCGGGGGCCATCTTACCTACGAGCAGTACTTC. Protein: CASSLFLGGGHLTYEQYF.